This is a list of T cell receptor beta chains from one sample in a study of T cells in Graves' hyperthyroidism and ophthalmopathy. MiXCR was run by TCRdb on the multiplex PCR reads, yielding one entry per CDR3 protein. In the table there are roughly 290,000 distinct CDR3 sequences, about a sixth of which are singletons. Sequencing input: blood. All receptors derive from a woman aged 55-69 years with Graves' ophthalmopathy. Each CDR3 is given with its conserved first and last residue. D genes are given only for firm matches. Expanded clones are given a class, and other clones once, few, many or no size at all.

V	J	size	D	CDR3	DNA
TRBV3-1	TRBJ1-1	few	TRBD1	CASSNRGMNTEAFF	TGTGCCAGCAGTAACAGGGGGATGAACACTGAAGCTTTCTTT
TRBV19	TRBJ2-5	many	-	CASSPNLASRQETQYF	TGTGCCAGTAGTCCAAACTTGGCCAGTAGACAAGAGACCCAGTACTTC
TRBV15	TRBJ2-7	few	-	CATSRDRGPIWEQYF	TGTGCCACCAGCAGAGATCGAGGGCCGATCTGGGAGCAGTACTTC
TRBV5-1	TRBJ1-2	-	-	CASSTGTIQGGGYTF	TGCGCCAGCAGCACCGGGACGATTCAAGGCGGGGGCTACACCTTC
TRBV11-3	TRBJ2-1	many	-	CASSSTRGEQFF	TGTGCCAGCAGCTCGACCCGAGGTGAGCAGTTCTTC
TRBV2	TRBJ1-4	many	-	CASKVEQYNEKLFF	TGTGCCAGCAAAGTAGAACAGTATAATGAAAAACTGTTTTTT
TRBV18	TRBJ1-6	many	TRBD1	CASSPTGTGGDSPLHF	TGTGCCAGCTCACCGACCGGGACAGGGGGCGATTCACCCCTCCACTTT
TRBV3-1	TRBJ2-7	many	-	CASSQVSWGSEQYF	TGTGCCAGCAGCCAAGTTAGCTGGGGCAGCGAGCAGTACTTC
TRBV11-3	TRBJ1-6	-	-	CASSFAGQYNSPLHF	TGTGCCAGCAGCTTTGCCGGGCAATATAATTCACCCCTCCACTTT
TRBV10-3	TRBJ2-7	many	-	CAISGSLFRGDGYEQYF	TGTGCCATCAGTGGATCTCTCTTCAGAGGGGACGGCTACGAGCAGTACTTC
TRBV5-1	TRBJ2-1	-	TRBD2	CASSLFAGAGNEQFF	TGCGCCAGCAGCTTGTTTGCGGGAGCGGGGAATGAGCAGTTCTTC
TRBV20-1	TRBJ2-3	many	TRBD1	CSAKDRVVYDTQYF	TGCAGTGCAAAGGACAGGGTGGTATACGATACGCAGTATTTT
TRBV7-9	TRBJ1-1	many	TRBD1	CASSGQENTEAFF	TGTGCCAGCAGCGGACAGGAGAACACTGAAGCTTTCTTT
TRBV5-1	TRBJ1-6	-	-	CASSFRSGYNSPLHF	TGCGCCAGCAGCTTTCGATCCGGGTATAATTCACCCCTCCACTTT
TRBV11-2	TRBJ2-1	many	-	CASSIRGDSSYNEQFF	TGTGCCAGCAGCATAAGAGGGGATAGCTCCTACAATGAGCAGTTCTTC
TRBV6-1	TRBJ1-4	few	-	CASSATGTTNEKLFF	TGTGCCAGCAGTGCCACAGGGACAACTAATGAAAAACTGTTTTTT
TRBV18	TRBJ2-5	many	-	CASSPIQETQYF	TGTGCCAGCTCACCAATCCAAGAGACCCAGTACTTC
TRBV2	TRBJ1-2	once	-	CASILAAGLDGYTF	TGTGCCAGCATTCTAGCGGCGGGGCTGGACGGCTACACCTTC
TRBV3-1	TRBJ1-4	many	-	CASSRRGTIEKLFF	TGTGCCAGCAGCCGCAGAGGGACTATTGAAAAACTGTTTTTT
TRBV29-1	TRBJ2-2	many	-	CSGVRTNTGELFF	TGCAGCGGGGTCCGGACGAACACCGGGGAGCTGTTTTTT
TRBV6-1	TRBJ2-1	few	-	CASSFQGGAGEQFF	TGTGCCAGCAGTTTCCAAGGCGGGGCGGGTGAGCAGTTCTTC
TRBV9	TRBJ2-2	-	TRBD1	CASSLGTGGTGELFF	TGTGCCAGCAGCTTAGGGACAGGGGGCACCGGGGAGCTGTTTTTT
TRBV5-1	TRBJ2-1	many	-	CASSFHNGGYNEQFF	TGCGCCAGCAGCTTTCATAACGGGGGCTACAATGAGCAGTTCTTC
TRBV5-1	TRBJ1-1	many	-	CASSFSQNTEAFF	TGCGCCAGCAGCTTCTCGCAGAACACTGAAGCTTTCTTT
TRBV5-1	TRBJ2-3	many	TRBD2	CASSLTSGGPNTQYF	TGCGCCAGCAGCCTGACTAGCGGGGGGCCAAATACGCAGTATTTT
TRBV2	TRBJ1-1	many	TRBD1	CASSELKPGQGAGAFF	TGTGCCAGCAGTGAGCTAAAACCGGGACAGGGGGCCGGAGCTTTCTTT
TRBV18	TRBJ1-1	-	-	CASSPQAGANTEAFF	TGTGCCAGCTCACCCCAGGCGGGGGCGAACACTGAAGCTTTCTTT
TRBV6-2/TRBV6-3	TRBJ1-1	-	-	CASSDAEAFF	TGTGCCAGCAGTGATGCTGAAGCTTTCTTT
TRBV27	TRBJ2-3	many	-	CASSLAGANTDTQYF	TGTGCCAGCAGTTTAGCGGGGGCAAACACAGATACGCAGTATTTT
TRBV20-1	TRBJ2-2	-	-	CSAWAGTTGTGELFF	TGCAGTGCCTGGGCAGGGACCACTGGGACCGGGGAGCTGTTTTTT
TRBV6-1	TRBJ2-1	many	TRBD2	CASSGGLAEYNEQFF	TGTGCCAGCAGTGGGGGACTAGCGGAGTACAATGAGCAGTTCTTC
TRBV12-3/TRBV12-4	TRBJ2-7	-	-	CASSPDLRGAQAYEQYF	TGTGCCAGCAGTCCGGACCTCAGAGGGGCTCAGGCCTACGAGCAGTACTTC
TRBV27	TRBJ2-3	many	-	CASSPHREVGVTQYF	TGTGCCAGCAGTCCACACAGGGAGGTGGGAGTTACGCAGTATTTT
TRBV19	TRBJ2-1	few	-	CASTETSSSYNEQFF	TGTGCCAGTACCGAGACCAGTAGCTCCTACAATGAGCAGTTCTTC
TRBV20-1	TRBJ1-4	few	TRBD1	CSARVPTGVGEKLFF	TGCAGTGCTAGAGTTCCGACAGGGGTGGGAGAAAAACTGTTTTTT
TRBV20-1	TRBJ2-2	-	TRBD2	CSARSPGFGTSDTGELFF	TGCAGTGCTAGATCTCCGGGATTCGGGACTAGCGACACCGGGGAGCTGTTTTTT
TRBV5-8	TRBJ2-5	-	-	CASSPIVGETQYF	TGTGCCAGCAGTCCCATAGTGGGAGAGACCCAGTACTTC
TRBV19	TRBJ2-1	few	-	CASSHRQLNNEQFF	TGTGCCAGTAGTCATCGGCAGCTTAACAATGAGCAGTTCTTC
TRBV7-9	TRBJ2-7	few	-	CASSLGGQQYF	TGTGCCAGCAGCTTAGGGGGTCAGCAGTACTTC
TRBV9	TRBJ2-5	many	TRBD2	CASSAGNGRGETQYF	TGTGCCAGCAGCGCTGGGAACGGGAGGGGGGAGACCCAGTACTTC
TRBV28	TRBJ1-2	many	-	CAIDSFYGYTF	TGTGCCATTGACAGTTTCTATGGCTACACCTTC
TRBV6-2/TRBV6-3	TRBJ2-5	few	-	CASSYGSQSQETQYF	TGTGCCAGCAGTTACGGGTCACAAAGTCAAGAGACCCAGTACTTC
TRBV5-5	TRBJ2-7	few	TRBD1	CASSQQGAGYEQYF	TGTGCCAGCAGCCAACAGGGGGCCGGATACGAGCAGTACTTC
TRBV2	TRBJ2-3	many	-	CASSAERDTQYF	TGTGCCAGCAGTGCCGAGAGGGATACGCAGTATTTT
TRBV5-1	TRBJ2-5	-	-	CASSLGPNRETQYF	TGCGCCAGCAGCTTGGGTCCCAACCGTGAGACCCAGTACTTC
TRBV6-1	TRBJ1-4	many	-	CASSLLGQSPNEKLFF	TGTGCCAGCAGTCTCCTTGGACAGTCTCCGAATGAAAAACTGTTTTTT
TRBV15	TRBJ1-1	few	TRBD1	CATSRGGDRSLEAFF	TGTGCCACCAGCAGAGGGGGGGACAGGAGCCTTGAAGCTTTCTTT
TRBV7-2	TRBJ2-1	many	TRBD2	CASSPLAGGFGNEQFF	TGTGCCAGCAGCCCACTAGCGGGGGGTTTCGGCAATGAGCAGTTCTTC
TRBV25-1	TRBJ2-2	few	TRBD1	CASRKQGPANTGELFF	TGTGCCAGCCGAAAACAGGGGCCCGCGAACACCGGGGAGCTGTTTTTT
TRBV19	TRBJ1-2	few	-	CASSPPATNYGYTF	TGTGCCAGTAGCCCCCCTGCTACTAACTATGGCTACACCTTC
TRBV12-3/TRBV12-4	TRBJ2-3	many	-	CASSGAGTADTQYF	TGTGCCAGCAGTGGGGCCGGGACCGCAGATACGCAGTATTTT
TRBV4-1	TRBJ2-1	many	TRBD2	CASSPTTSGSYNEQFF	TGCGCCAGCAGCCCCACGACTAGCGGGAGCTACAATGAGCAGTTCTTC
TRBV25-1	TRBJ2-7	-	TRBD1	CATSGTGVGEQYF	TGTGCCACCAGTGGGACAGGGGTGGGGGAGCAGTACTTC
TRBV7-2	TRBJ2-7	many	-	CASSLLGAISYEQYF	TGTGCCAGCAGCTTATTGGGGGCAATCTCCTACGAGCAGTACTTC
TRBV3-2	TRBJ1-6	-	-	CASSLRRGSYNSPLHF	TGTGCCAGCAGCTTGAGACGGGGTTCCTATAATTCACCCCTCCACTTT